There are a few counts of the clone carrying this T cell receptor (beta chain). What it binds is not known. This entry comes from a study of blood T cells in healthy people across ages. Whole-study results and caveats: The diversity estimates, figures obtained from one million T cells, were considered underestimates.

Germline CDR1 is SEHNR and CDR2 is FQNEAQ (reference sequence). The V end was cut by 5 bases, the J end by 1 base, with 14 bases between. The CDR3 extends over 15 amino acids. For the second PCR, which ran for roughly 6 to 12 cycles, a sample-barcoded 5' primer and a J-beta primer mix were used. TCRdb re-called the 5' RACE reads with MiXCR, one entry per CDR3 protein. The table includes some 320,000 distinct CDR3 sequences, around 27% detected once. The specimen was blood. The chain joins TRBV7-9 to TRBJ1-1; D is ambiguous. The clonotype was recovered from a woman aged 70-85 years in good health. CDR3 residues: CASSQMDGSNTEAFF. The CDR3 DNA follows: TGTGCCAGCAGCCAAATGGACGGTTCGAACACTGAAGCTTTCTTT.